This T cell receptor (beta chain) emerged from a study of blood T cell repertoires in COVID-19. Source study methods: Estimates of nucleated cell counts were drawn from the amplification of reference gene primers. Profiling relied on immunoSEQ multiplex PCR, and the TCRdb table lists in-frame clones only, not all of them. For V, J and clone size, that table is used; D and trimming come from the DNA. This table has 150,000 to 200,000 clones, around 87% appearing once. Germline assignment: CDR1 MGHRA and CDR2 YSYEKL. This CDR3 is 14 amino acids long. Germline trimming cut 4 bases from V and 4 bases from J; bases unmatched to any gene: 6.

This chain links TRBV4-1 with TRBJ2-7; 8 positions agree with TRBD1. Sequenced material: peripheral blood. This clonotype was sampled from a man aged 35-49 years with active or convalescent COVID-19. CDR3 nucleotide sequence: TGCGCCAGCAGCCCGCGGCAGGGGGCTTACGAGCAGTACTTC. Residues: CASSPRQGAYEQYF.